These 17 T cell receptor beta chains share one sample of origin, sequenced in a study of T cells after yellow fever vaccination. TCRdb processed the 5' RACE reads anew with MiXCR; each CDR3 protein has one entry. Here the sample spans around 360,000 distinct CDR3 sequences, roughly 10% being singletons. Sequenced material: PBMCs, taken on the day of the first yellow fever vaccination. These receptors came from a man between 18 and 35 years old who received the YFV17D yellow fever vaccine.

The sample holds many counts of this clonotype. The chain couples TRBV5-1 to TRBJ2-6; 9 positions match TRBD1. The germline gives CDR1 SGHRS, CDR2 YFSETQ. Trimming at V came to 2 bases and at J to 3 bases, leaving 6 bases not matched to a gene. This CDR3 has 17 residues. CDR3 residues: CASSLRDRESGANVLTF. The CDR3 bases are TGCGCCAGCAGCTTACGGGACAGGGAAAGTGGGGCCAACGTCCTGACTTTC.

This clonotype occurred a few times. The V call is TRBV5-1, the J call TRBJ1-3; D unclear. Germline values: CDR1 SGHRS, CDR2 YFSETQ. CDR3 size: 13 residues. The V end was cut by 0 bases, the J end by 4 bases, with 5 bases between. CDR3 nucleotide sequence: TGCGCCAGCAGCTTGGATGGAGGAAACACCATATATTTT. Its protein is CASSLDGGNTIYF.

The chain couples TRBV7-2 to TRBJ1-4; 10 bases align to TRBD1. V dropped 5 bases and J dropped 8; count of bases not matched to a gene: 8. This CDR3 has 15 amino acids. The germline V gene has CDR1 SGHTA and CDR2 FQGNSA. DNA for the CDR3: TGTGCCAGCAGCCCCATCGGGACAGGGGCCGAAAAACTGTTTTTT. This codes for CASSPIGTGAEKLFF. Combining the CDR3 with reference TRBV7-2 and TRBJ1-4 gives the whole variable domain GAGVSQSPSNKVTEKGKDVELRCDPISGHTALYWYRQSLGQGLEFLIYFQGNSAPDKSGLPSDRFSAERTGGSVSTLTIQRTQQEDSAVYLCASSPIGTGAEKLFFGSGTQLSVL.

This clonotype was observed a handful of times. The V gene is TRBV29-1, the J gene TRBJ2-3; 11 bases fit TRBD2. After removal of 6 bases from V and 4 bases from J, the junction contained 6 bases not matched to a gene. The germline gives CDR1 SQVTM, CDR2 ANQGSEA. The CDR3 length is 14 residues. CDR3 bases: TGCAGCGTCAAATTAGCGGGGGGGCCAGATACGCAGTATTTT. It translates to CSVKLAGGPDTQYF.

The chain is built from TRBV5-4 and TRBJ1-6, with TRBD1 matching 9 bases. J gave up 9 bases and V 4 bases, and 8 bases lay outside the gene matches. The germline gives CDR1 SGHNT, CDR2 YYREEE (reference sequence). CDR3 size: 15 residues. The CDR3 DNA reads as TGTGCCAGCAGCCTATCGGACAGGGGTGCTTCACCCCTCCACTTT. Amino acid sequence: CASSLSDRGASPLHF.

The chain's CDR3 is CASSPGGGFYHNEQFF. For the CDR3, the DNA is TGTGCCAGCAGTCCTGGGGGGGGGTTCTACCACAATGAGCAGTTCTTC. The chain couples TRBV11-3 to TRBJ2-1, with TRBD2 matching 7 bases. V lost 6 bases to trimming and J lost 5 bases; unmatched junction nucleotides: 13. Germline V CDR1 and CDR2: SGHNT, YENEEA. This CDR3 has 16 residues.

This clonotype showed up just a few times. This rearrangement joins TRBV6-1 to TRBJ2-3, with a tentative D call TRBD2 (7 bases). V shed 6 bases and J shed 3 bases, with 16 bases lying between them. CDR3 size: 15 residues. Germline V gene sequence: CDR1 MNHNS, CDR2 SASEGT. In nucleotides, the CDR3 is TGTGCCAGCAGAACCGTTGCGGGGGCGACAGATACGCAGTATTTT. The encoded protein is CASRTVAGATDTQYF.

This clonotype showed up just once. The chain recombines TRBV20-1 with TRBJ2-5; 9 positions match TRBD1. Germline V gene lookup returns CDR1 DFQATT and CDR2 SNEGSKA (reference sequence). The CDR3 length is 15 residues. Trimming removed 0 bases from V and 4 bases from J; junction bases left unmatched: 6. The CDR3 is CSARDTGGRLETQYF. The DNA for the CDR3 is TGCAGTGCTAGAGACACAGGGGGCCGTCTAGAGACCCAGTACTTC.

Only a few counts were recorded for this clonotype. The genes are TRBV5-6 and TRBJ2-1, with TRBD2 matching over 11 bases. The CDR3 spans 13 residues. The germline V gene encodes CDR1 SGHDT and CDR2 YYEEEE. Trimming at V came to 4 bases and at J to 10 bases, leaving 4 bases not matched to a gene. The CDR3: CASSRGLAVEQFF. CDR3 coding DNA: TGTGCCAGCAGCCGGGGACTAGCGGTGGAGCAGTTCTTC.

The rearrangement uses TRBV6-1 and TRBJ2-6; no reliable D call. There are 16 residues in the CDR3. Germline V gene data show CDR1 as MNHNS and CDR2 as SASEGT. The ends were cut back, 1 base at V and 3 bases at J, with 10 bases in the middle. The chain's CDR3 is CASSEVAWGGANVLTF. The CDR3 DNA reads as TGTGCCAGCAGTGAAGTGGCATGGGGTGGGGCCAACGTCCTGACTTTC.

The chain carries TRBV28 and TRBJ1-2; D is unclear. The CDR3 spans 13 residues. Germline assignment: CDR1 MDHEN and CDR2 SYDVKM. Trimming shortened V by 5 bases and J by 4 bases, and 11 bases separated the two germline ends. The CDR3 nucleotides read TGTGCCAGCAGTACCTCTCAGCGCTATGGCTACACCTTC. As protein: CASSTSQRYGYTF.

Comment on this clonotype: One base away lies a much larger clone, so this may be a sequencing read error. The chain joins TRBV9 to TRBJ2-2, with D possibly matching TRBD1 (5 bases). Germline CDR1 is SGDLS and CDR2 is YYNGEE. This CDR3 region has 15 residues. CDR3 sequence reads: CASSVDQGYTVELFF. DNA for the CDR3: TGTGCCAGCAGCGTAGATCAGGGTTACACCGTGGAGCTGTTTTTT.

The V and J genes are TRBV5-6 and TRBJ2-5; D perhaps matches TRBD2 (6 bases). V was shortened by 1 base and J by 5 bases, with 12 bases between the two germline ends. Germline CDR1 SGHDT, CDR2 YYEEEE. The CDR3 is 14 amino acids. CDR3 protein: CASSLYRRGETQYF. In nucleotides, the CDR3 is TGTGCCAGCAGCTTGTACAGGCGGGGCGAGACCCAGTACTTC.

The chain employs TRBV27 and TRBJ2-7, with 8 bases lining up with TRBD1. Per germline, CDR1 MNHEY and CDR2 SMNVEV (reference sequence). The CDR3 spans 15 residues. V shed 4 bases and J 2 bases; nucleotides not matched to a gene: 7. CDR3 protein: CASSSGQGRAYEQYV. CDR3 nucleotides: TGTGCCAGCAGTTCCGGACAGGGACGAGCCTACGAGCAGTACGTC.

This clonotype was detected only a few times. The chain combines TRBV12-3 or TRBV12-4 with TRBJ1-2; a possible D gene is TRBD1 (6 bases). The CDR3 is 14 amino acids. The V end was cut by 5 bases, the J end by 3 bases, with 13 bases between. DNA for the CDR3: TGTGCCAGCAGTCCGGGGGCCAGGGACTATGGCTACACCTTC. Its protein product is CASSPGARDYGYTF.

This clonotype was seen repeatedly, ten times or more. The V gene is TRBV6-4, the J gene TRBJ2-2, with 7 bases matching TRBD1. V lost 3 bases to trimming and J lost 3 bases; unmatched junction nucleotides: 1. Germline lookup yields CDR1 MRHNA and CDR2 SNTAGT. CDR3 length equals 14 residues. The CDR3 DNA reads as TGTGCCAGCAGTGATGGGACAGACACCGGGGAGCTGTTTTTT. Translated: CASSDGTDTGELFF.

This clonotype was seen a handful of times. The CDR3 DNA follows: TGCAGCGTTGAGATAGGTCCCTCCTACGAGCAGTACTTC. This sequence encodes CSVEIGPSYEQYF. V and J are TRBV29-1 and TRBJ2-7; D is uncertain. The CDR3 has 13 residues. The germline gives CDR1 SQVTM, CDR2 ANQGSEA. Trimming pared 3 bases from V and 0 bases from J, leaving 9 bases between.